The next 14 T cell receptor beta chains were all read from a single sample in a study of shared clonotypes between healthy human individuals. Some clones are missing from TCRdb's copy, which holds only in-frame ones; the method was immunoSEQ multiplex PCR. The table lists around 700,000 clones, approximately 79% of them singletons. Sequencing was performed on memory CD4+ T cells sorted from blood. Subset reported: CD45RA-negative fraction. These TCRs come from a woman under 40 in good health.

The chain uses TRBV5-1 and TRBJ1-2; D is unresolved. V was cut by 0 bases and J by 9 bases, with 15 bases left in between. The CDR3 covers 14 residues. Germline CDR1 is SGHRS and CDR2 is YFSETQ. This chain's CDR3 is CASSLDGPTKSYTF. CDR3 DNA sequence: TGCGCCAGCAGCTTGGATGGACCTACAAAAAGCTACACCTTC. The complete variable domain, with remaining parts taken from reference TRBV5-1 and TRBJ1-2, reads KAGVTQTPRYLIKTRGQQVTLSCSPISGHRSVSWYQQTPGQGLQFLFEYFSETQRNKGNFPGRFSGRQFSNSRSEMNVSTLELGDSALYLCASSLDGPTKSYTFGSGTRLTVV.

This rearrangement joins TRBV6-6 to TRBJ1-1; a possible D gene is TRBD1 (5 bases). The CDR3 totals 12 residues. Germline V gene data show CDR1 as MNHNY and CDR2 as SVGAGI (reference sequence). V was clipped by 5 bases and J by 8 bases, with 12 bases between them. CDR3 nucleotides: TGTGCCAGCAGTCCCTCCGACAGAGAAGCTTTCTTT. The encoded protein is CASSPSDREAFF.

The chain carries TRBV5-5 and TRBJ1-2, with D hard to call. Germline V gene sequence: CDR1 SGHKS, CDR2 YYEKEE (reference sequence). The CDR3 spans 15 residues. Trimming left V 1 base short and J 2 bases short, with 12 bases between. The CDR3: CASSLMTIGNYGYTF. In nucleotides, the CDR3 is TGTGCCAGCAGCTTGATGACCATAGGGAACTATGGCTACACCTTC. Full variable domain (missing parts from reference TRBV5-5 and TRBJ1-2): DAGVTQSPTHLIKTRGQQVTLRCSPISGHKSVSWYQQVLGQGPQFIFQYYEKEERGRGNFPDRFSARQFPNYSSELNVNALLLGDSALYLCASSLMTIGNYGYTFGSGTRLTVV.

The chain employs TRBV7-2 and TRBJ2-1, with TRBD2 matching 8 bases. Trimming took 5 bases from V and 4 from J; bases not matched to a gene: 7. The germline CDR1 and CDR2 sequences are SGHTA and FQGNSA. CDR3 size: 15 residues. The chain's CDR3 is CASSQRVAGYNEQFF. In DNA, the CDR3 is TGTGCCAGCAGCCAACGGGTAGCGGGGTACAATGAGCAGTTCTTC.

The chain is built from TRBV5-1 and TRBJ2-3, with 16 bases aligning to TRBD2. The CDR3 sequence is 17 residues long. The ends lost 4 bases at V and 3 bases at J; junction bases unmatched: 5. The germline V gene encodes CDR1 SGHRS and CDR2 YFSETQ. CDR3 sequence: CASSQGLAGGITDTQYF. Here the CDR3 DNA reads TGCGCCAGCAGCCAGGGACTAGCGGGAGGGATTACAGATACGCAGTATTTT.

The chain carries TRBV27 and TRBJ2-2, with no clear D. The germline gives CDR1 MNHEY, CDR2 SMNVEV (reference sequence). The CDR3 has 15 residues. The V gene lost 5 bases and the J gene lost 6 bases, with 16 bases spanning the gap. CDR3 DNA: TGTGCCAGCAGTCAAAGACTTACCAGCTCCGGGGAGCTGTTTTTT. Translation gives CASSQRLTSSGELFF.

The chain couples TRBV7-3 to TRBJ1-2; D is undetermined. The germline V gene encodes CDR1 SGHTA and CDR2 FQGTGA. The CDR3 runs 13 residues. Trimming shortened V by 2 bases and J by 7 bases, and 11 bases separated the two germline ends. The CDR3 sequence is CASSLRGMGGYTF. CDR3 nucleotide sequence: TGTGCCAGCAGCTTACGAGGGATGGGTGGCTACACCTTC. Based on the CDR3 plus reference TRBV7-3 and TRBJ1-2, the full variable domain is GAGVSQTPSNKVTEKGKYVELRCDPISGHTALYWYRQSLGQGPEFLIYFQGTGAADDSGLPNDRFFAVRPEGSVSTLKIQRTERGDSAVYLCASSLRGMGGYTFGSGTRLTVV.

This clone was found many times. Other DNA sequences in the same sample also yield this CDR3. The V call is TRBV5-1, the J call TRBJ2-7; unclear D gene. The length of the CDR3 is 11 residues. V dropped 5 bases and J dropped 4 bases, with 7 bases sitting between them. The V gene's germline CDR1 is SGHRS and CDR2 YFSETQ. The CDR3 region has the DNA TGCGCCAGCAGGTCTGAGTACGAGCAGTACTTC. Its protein product is CASRSEYEQYF. Complete variable domain (other parts from reference TRBV5-1 and TRBJ2-7): KAGVTQTPRYLIKTRGQQVTLSCSPISGHRSVSWYQQTPGQGLQFLFEYFSETQRNKGNFPGRFSGRQFSNSRSEMNVSTLELGDSALYLCASRSEYEQYFGPGTRLTVT.

The chain uses TRBV10-2 and TRBJ1-4, with 8 positions matching TRBD1. The CDR3 consists of 15 residues. Germline assignment: CDR1 WSHSY and CDR2 SAAADI. The J segment lost 8 bases and the V segment lost 6 bases, leaving 11 bases of the junction unmatched. CDR3 sequence: CASRSGTGRGEKLFF. The DNA for the CDR3 is TGCGCCAGCAGGAGCGGGACAGGCCGCGGGGAAAAACTGTTTTTT.

This chain links TRBV4-1 with TRBJ1-3; unclear D gene. Germline V gives CDR1 MGHRA, CDR2 YSYEKL. The V gene lost 5 bases and the J gene lost 0 bases, with 14 bases spanning the gap. The CDR3 totals 16 residues. DNA of the CDR3: TGCGCCAGCAGCTTGATCCCGCTGAGCTCTGGAAACACCATATATTTT. Translated, it gives CASSLIPLSSGNTIYF.

The V gene is TRBV28, the J gene TRBJ1-1, with 8 bases matching TRBD1. V shed 2 bases, J shed 0 bases, and the junction held 5 bases outside the gene matches. The CDR3 loop spans 16 amino acids. The germline CDR1 and CDR2 sequences are MDHEN and SYDVKM. The CDR3 protein is CASSLPTGGLNTEAFF. CDR3 bases: TGTGCCAGCAGTTTACCAACAGGGGGACTGAACACTGAAGCTTTCTTT.

The chain joins TRBV7-9 to TRBJ1-2; D not certain. The CDR3 runs to 12 residues. Germline assignment: CDR1 SEHNR and CDR2 FQNEAQ (reference sequence). Trimming took 3 bases from V and 6 from J, leaving 8 bases between them. The CDR3 DNA reads TGTGCCAGCAGCTTTTCGGCAGATGGCTACACCTTC. Protein: CASSFSADGYTF.

Note on this clone: Distinct nucleotide sequences in the sample also encode this CDR3. This rearrangement joins TRBV18 to TRBJ2-7; D not certain. CDR1 is KGHSH, CDR2 LQKENI, per germline. The CDR3 runs to 13 residues. The V gene lost 2 bases and the J gene lost 0 bases, with 5 bases spanning the gap. CDR3 residues: CASSPGLSYEQYF. The CDR3 region has the DNA TGTGCCAGCTCACCAGGGCTCTCCTACGAGCAGTACTTC. The full variable domain, with the rest looked up from reference TRBV18 and TRBJ2-7, is NAGVMQNPRHLVRRRGQEARLRCSPMKGHSHVYWYRQLPEEGLKFMVYLQKENIIDESGMPKERFSAEFPKEGPSILRIQQVVRGDSAAYFCASSPGLSYEQYFGPGTRLTVT.

The table lists this clone with a count of one. The J gene is TRBJ2-3, the V gene TRBV13; 13 nucleotides line up with TRBD2. The CDR3 totals 20 residues. Germline V gene sequence: CDR1 PRHDT, CDR2 FYEKMQ (reference sequence). V trimming: 3 bases; J trimming: 1 base; junction bases outside the gene matches: 13. DNA for the CDR3: TGTGCCAGCAGCTTTGGACTCCGAGGGACTAGCGGGATTGGCACAGATACGCAGTATTTT. This encodes CASSFGLRGTSGIGTDTQYF.